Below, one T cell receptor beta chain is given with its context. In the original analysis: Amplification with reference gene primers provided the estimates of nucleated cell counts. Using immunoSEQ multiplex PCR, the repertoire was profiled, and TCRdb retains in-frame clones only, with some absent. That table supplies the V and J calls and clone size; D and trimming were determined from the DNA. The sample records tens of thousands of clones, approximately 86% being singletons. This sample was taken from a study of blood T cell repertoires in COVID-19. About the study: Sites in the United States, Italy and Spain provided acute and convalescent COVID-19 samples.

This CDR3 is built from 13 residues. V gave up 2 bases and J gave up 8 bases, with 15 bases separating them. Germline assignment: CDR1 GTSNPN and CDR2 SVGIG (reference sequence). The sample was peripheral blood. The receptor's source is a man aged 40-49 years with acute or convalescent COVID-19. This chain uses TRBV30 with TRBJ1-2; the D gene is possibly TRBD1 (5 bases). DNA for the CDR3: TGTGCCTGGAGTCTTCAGGGCTTGGAGGGCTACACCTTC. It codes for CAWSLQGLEGYTF. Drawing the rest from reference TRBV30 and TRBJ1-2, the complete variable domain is SQTIHQWPATLVQPVGSPLSLECTVEGTSNPNLYWYRQAAGRGLQLLFYSVGIGQISSEVPQNLSASRPQDRQFILSSKKLLLSDSGFYLCAWSLQGLEGYTFGSGTRLTVV.